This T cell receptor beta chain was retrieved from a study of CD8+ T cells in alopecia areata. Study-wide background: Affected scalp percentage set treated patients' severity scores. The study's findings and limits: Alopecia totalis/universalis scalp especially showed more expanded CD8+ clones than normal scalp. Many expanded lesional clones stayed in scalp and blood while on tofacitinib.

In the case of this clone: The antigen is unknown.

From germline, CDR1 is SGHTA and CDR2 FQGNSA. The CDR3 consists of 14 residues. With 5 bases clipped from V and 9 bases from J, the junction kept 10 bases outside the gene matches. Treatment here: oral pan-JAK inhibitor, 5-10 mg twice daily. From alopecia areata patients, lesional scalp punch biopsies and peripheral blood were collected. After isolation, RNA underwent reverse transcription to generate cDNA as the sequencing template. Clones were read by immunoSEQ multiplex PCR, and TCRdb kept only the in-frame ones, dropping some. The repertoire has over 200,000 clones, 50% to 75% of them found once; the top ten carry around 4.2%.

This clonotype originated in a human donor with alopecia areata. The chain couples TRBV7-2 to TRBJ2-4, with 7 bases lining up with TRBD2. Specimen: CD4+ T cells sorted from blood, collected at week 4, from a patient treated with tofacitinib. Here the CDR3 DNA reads TGTGCCAGCAGCCCCTCGCTGCCGGGGGGCATTCAGTACTTC. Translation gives CASSPSLPGGIQYF.